This TCR beta chain came from a study of blood T cell repertoires in COVID-19. On the study more broadly: The samples span acute and convalescent COVID-19 from the United States, Italy and Spain. The analysed material was cDNA or gDNA that came from T cells, B-cell-depleted T cells, or PBMCs.

This CDR3 has 12 residues. V lost 6 bases and J lost 9; bases outside the gene matches: 3. Germline V gene sequence: CDR1 SNHLY, CDR2 FYNNEI. The authors' processing: Nucleated cell counts were estimated from reference gene primer amplification. The protocol was immunoSEQ multiplex PCR, while the TCRdb copy is restricted to in-frame clones and leaves out a portion. V and J calls and clone size are as listed in that table; D and trimming were resolved from the DNA. The profile shows approximately 450,000 clones, approximately 90% of them singletons. This clone was observed a few times. The sequencing sample was made of peripheral blood. This rearrangement joins TRBV2 to TRBJ2-7, with 12 nucleotides matching TRBD2. This TCR was recovered from a woman between 25 and 40 years old with acute or convalescent COVID-19. The DNA for the CDR3 is TGTGCCAGCAGGACTAGCGGGGGAGCGCAGTACTTC. Its translation is CASRTSGGAQYF.